This TCR beta chain was observed in a study of blood T cells in healthy people across ages (dated by TCRdb to between 2014 and 2016). Some background on the complete study: In model experiments, roughly one uniquely barcoded TCR beta cDNA molecule per two T cells was captured by template switching. To track age-related changes in TCR beta repertoire diversity, the study relied on deep sequencing normalized with unique cDNA molecular identifiers. Donors were grouped into four age groups: young (average roughly 17 years), middle-aged (39), aged (about 59) and long-lived (around 82). To avoid experimental bias, donors of different ages were distributed randomly across sequencing lanes. The study analyzed two additional independent replicas of 1 million unique cDNA reads from the same blood draw for two donors, one aged 18 to 30 and one aged 80 or older. Results and caveats for the whole study, not just this receptor: Compared with the aged group, more naive CD4+ T cells, fewer expanded clones and increased TCR diversity were shown by the long-lived group, suggesting age selection. A strong correlation was found between observed TCR beta diversity and the percentage of naive T cells measured by flow cytometry. Observed TCR beta diversity per million T cells fell roughly linearly with age, and a significant reduction was already apparent by age around 44. Since profiling was done on bulk unsorted PBMCs, naive and antigen-experienced compartments could not be conclusively compared. The CMV infection status of donors was not known, potentially confounding age-related changes in expanded clonotypes. Estimates of total diversity based on one million sequenced T cells were considered lower bounds and underestimates.

Receptor amplification or capture employed 5' RACE. Sequencer: Illumina HiSeq 2500. A second PCR of roughly 6 to 12 cycles was performed with a sample-barcoded 5' primer and a J-beta primer mix. A template-switch 5' adaptor carrying 12 random nucleotides introduced a unique molecular identifier onto each TCR beta cDNA molecule. Each sample yielded at least 2.5 million CDR3-containing paired-end reads. The Mint cDNA synthesis kit, primed by a TRBC-specific oligonucleotide, was used to synthesize first-strand cDNA from all RNA. Following uracil-DNA glycosylase treatment, all cDNA underwent a first 18-cycle PCR with the universal primers M1SS and BC2_uni_R. Processing in the source paper ran as follows. For normalization, 1 million high-quality reads, each with a distinct molecular identifier, were randomly selected from each sample. Reads sharing molecular identifiers were discarded rather than binned into consensus sequences. CDR3 identification, clonotype clustering and error correction used MiTCR with a Q25 quality threshold and the strictest error-elimination algorithm. Lower-bound total TCR beta diversity was estimated with a nonparametric unseen species model using Euler transformation. TCRdb took the public reads, trimmed them with fastp at Q25, ran MiXCR for clone calling and kept in-frame beta chains. Merged by CDR3 protein, the rows form single entries marked with the most common genes and DNA. The V and J calls and clone size come from TCRdb's table, not from the authors' own analysis. This sample lists about 640,000 distinct CDR3 sequences; about 30% were detected once. Around a sixth of the sample lies in the top ten.

Systemically healthy Caucasian individuals from Russia, 39 in total and aged roughly 6 to 90 years, were included as donors. Each donor gave 9.5 to 10 milliliters of peripheral blood, drawn into EDTA-treated Vacutainer tubes. Ficoll-Paque density-gradient centrifugation was used to isolate PBMCs, with at least 6.5 million per sample. Trizol reagent was used to extract total RNA from PBMCs, with at least 5 micrograms per sample. The percentages of naive CD45RAhigh/CD27high T cells were determined by flow cytometry on a PBMC aliquot from every donor. Note on this clonotype: Its antigen is unknown. There are no base qualities to consult, and no much larger clone falls within one base.

The CDR3 runs 15 amino acids, cysteine and phenylalanine included. Only the CDR3 portion is preserved as DNA: 45 bases, with reading frame beginning at the first base. V ends up 3 bases short and J 5 bases short, with an unmatched junction base count of 4. The sample taken for sequencing was blood. The chain employs TRBV12-3 or TRBV12-4 and TRBJ2-3; 11 central bases correspond to TRBD2. The receptor was isolated from a woman of 80 years or more in good health. Here the CDR3 is given as CASSFSGGAGDTQYF. The sequence in DNA is TGTGCCAGCAGTTTTAGCGGGGGGGCGGGAGATACGCAGTATTTT.